A single T cell receptor (beta chain) is shown here with its context. The data were taken from a study of PD-L1 blockade in urothelial cancer. Study as a whole: Blood samples had a median of approximately 150,000 T cells, tens of thousands of unique TCRs, and clonality about 0.074.

Time point noted: peripheral blood 6 weeks after treatment start. Each patient's cancer was a locally advanced or metastatic urothelial carcinoma. Profiling relied on immunoSEQ multiplex PCR, and the TCRdb table lists in-frame clones only, not all of them. Among 80,000 to 95,000 clones listed, roughly 85% were seen once. CDR1 and CDR2 from the germline V gene are MGHDK and SYGVNS. The V gene lost 1 base and the J gene lost 0 bases, with 7 bases spanning the gap. This CDR3 is 15 amino acids long. This sequence originates from a man between 65 and 85 years old with urothelial cancer. Sequencing used PBMCs, obtained around atezolizumab (anti-PD-L1) treatment. J is TRBJ2-1 and V is TRBV25-1; D is unresolved. The CDR3 region has the DNA TGTGCCAGCAGTGAATGGCACAACTCCTACAATGAGCAGTTCTTC. The encoded protein is CASSEWHNSYNEQFF.